This passage covers 5 T cell receptor beta chains from one sample sequenced in a study of tissue T cells after allogeneic stem cell transplantation (dated by TCRdb to the early 2020s). Library preparation used the immunoSEQ multiplex PCR assay. The clones in this table, taken by TCRdb from immuneACCESS, are in-frame only. Not every clone is retained; where verified, under half of the shortfall comes from an unresolved V gene, and the cause of the rest is unknown. Within this sample are 3,100 or so clones, with approximately 48% of them counted one time only. Jointly, the top ten make up 31% of the sample. The time point label of this sample denotes: mouse harvest day 14 after allogeneic transplant. Mouse grafts consisting of 10^7 T-cell-depleted bone marrow cells combined with 10^6 splenic CD5+ T cells were administered by tail vein injection. Material: gut tissue. These receptors were collected from a female BALB/c mouse given C57BL/6 T cells with graft-versus-host disease after an allogeneic hematopoietic cell transplant.

A remark on this clone: Gene names are mouse gene names. The read comes to an end 1 residue before the CDR3 does, leaving the germline J gene to fill in the end. V is TRBV16 and J is TRBJ2-7; D not resolved. Germline V gene sequence: CDR1 SGHSA, CDR2 FRNQAP. The V and J ends lost 0 bases and 3 bases respectively, with 3 bases between them. The CDR3 consists of 12 residues. The CDR3 region is CASSLDSYEQYF. The covered CDR3 bases are TGTGCAAGCAGCTTAGATAGCTATGAACAGTAC.

About this clone itself: Each gene name is a mouse one. The read is 1 residue too short to cover the CDR3 end, so that end is filled in from the germline J gene. The gene calls are TRBV12-2 and TRBJ2-4; D is undetermined. V lost 1 base and J 0 bases, leaving 4 bases between the germline ends. CDR3 length: 13 amino acids. The germline V gene has CDR1 SGHLS and CDR2 HYDKME. The sequenced part of the CDR3 DNA is TGTGCCAGCTCTCTGACAAGTCAAAACACCTTGTAC. It specifies CASSLTSQNTLY. The full CDR3 protein is CASSLTSQNTLYF.

This clone was seen more than once but under ten times. Mouse gene names and germline throughout. The read ends 1 residue early relative to the CDR3; the germline J gene fills the gap. The chain links TRBV5 to TRBJ2-7; D is unclear. The V gene's germline CDR1 is LGHNA and CDR2 YNLKQL (reference sequence). The CDR3 spans 8 residues. The V end was cut by 6 bases, the J end by 6 bases, with 0 bases between. The CDR3 spells CASSEQYF. CDR3 bases read: TGTGCCAGCAGTGAACAGTAC.

Note on this clone: The gene names here belong to mouse. The read terminates 1 residue before the CDR3 end, so the remaining end is supplied by the germline J gene. This sequence joins TRBV26 and TRBJ2-7; TRBD2 aligns across 9 bases. The length of the CDR3 is 14 residues. Germline values: CDR1 KGHPV, CDR2 FQNQEV (reference sequence). V lost 4 bases and J lost 7; bases outside the gene matches: 8. CDR3 loop: CASSHFGGAREQYF. Incomplete CDR3 DNA: TGTGCCAGCAGTCATTTTGGGGGGGCGAGAGAACAGTAC. The variable domain in full, with the rest retrieved from reference TRBV26 and TRBJ2-7, is NSKVIQTPRYLVKGQGQKAKMRCIPEKGHPVVFWYQQNKNNEFKFLINFQNQEVLQQIDMTEKRFSAECPSNSPCSLEIQSSEAGDSALYLCASSHFGGAREQYFGPGTRLTVL.

This clone was counted only a few times. Gene names and germline match the mouse. The read gets to within 1 residue of the CDR3 end, and the germline J gene fills in the rest. This sequence joins TRBV3 and TRBJ1-4; tentative D call: TRBD1 (6 bases). From germline, CDR1 is SNHLY and CDR2 FYNGKV (reference sequence). The CDR3 spans 14 residues. The V end was cut by 6 bases, the J end by 2 bases, with 10 bases between. CDR3 residues: CASRGQTSNERLFF. CDR3 DNA (partial): TGTGCCAGCAGGGGACAAACCTCCAACGAAAGATTATTT. Full variable domain (rest looked up from reference TRBV3 and TRBJ1-4): GPKVLQIPSHQIIDMGQMVTLNCDPVSNHLYFYWYKQILGQQMEFLVNFYNGKVMEKSKLFKDQFSVERPDGSYFTLKIQPTALEDSAVYFCASRGQTSNERLFFGHGTKLSVL.